This T cell receptor beta chain was observed in a study of T cell repertoires in cytomegalovirus infection. Study background: Public TCR beta signature analysis indicated the presence of both CMV infection and matching HLA type. Broader study findings: CMV-specific TCR beta clonotypes restricted by HLA-C dominated the ex vivo response.

For this clonotype: As yet, its antigen is unknown.

One entry per CDR3 protein results from TCRdb running MiXCR on the reads. The sample holds about 920,000 distinct CDR3 sequences; around 30% are singletons and the top ten take about 14%. Sequenced here: cultured CD8+ T cells from PBMCs, sampled from culture after CMV antigen stimulation. This receptor was identified in a human donor in good health (CMV status not recorded). Some clones in this sample may be carry-over from other donors' samples.

Here the CDR3 reads CSARLAGTPSYEQYF. The DNA of the CDR3 is TGCAGTGCTCGTCTAGCGGGGACGCCCTCCTACGAGCAGTACTTC. V and J are TRBV20-1 and TRBJ2-7; TRBD2 aligns across 9 bases. This CDR3 region has 15 residues. V lost 5 bases to trimming and J lost 0 bases; unmatched junction nucleotides: 8. Germline V gives CDR1 DFQATT, CDR2 SNEGSKA (reference sequence).